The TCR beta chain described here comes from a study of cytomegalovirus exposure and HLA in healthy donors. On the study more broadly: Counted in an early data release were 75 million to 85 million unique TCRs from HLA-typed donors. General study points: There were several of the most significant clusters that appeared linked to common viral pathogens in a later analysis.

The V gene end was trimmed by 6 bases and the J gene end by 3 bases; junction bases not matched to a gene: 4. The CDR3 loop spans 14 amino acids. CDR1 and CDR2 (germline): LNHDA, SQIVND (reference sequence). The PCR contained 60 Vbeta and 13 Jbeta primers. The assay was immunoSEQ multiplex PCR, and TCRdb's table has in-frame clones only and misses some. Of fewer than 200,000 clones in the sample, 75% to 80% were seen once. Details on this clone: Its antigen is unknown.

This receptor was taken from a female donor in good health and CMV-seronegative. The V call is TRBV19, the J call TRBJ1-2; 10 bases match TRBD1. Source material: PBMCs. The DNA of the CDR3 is TGTGCCAGTAGGAGACAGGGGGCGGACTATGGCTACACCTTC. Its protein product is CASRRQGADYGYTF. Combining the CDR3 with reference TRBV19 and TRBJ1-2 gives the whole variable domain DGGITQSPKYLFRKEGQNVTLSCEQNLNHDAMYWYRQDPGQGLRLIYYSQIVNDFQKGDIAEGYSVSREKKESFPLTVTSAQKNPTAFYLCASRRQGADYGYTFGSGTRLTVV.